The next 24 T cell receptor beta chains were all read from a single sample in a study of T cells in Graves' hyperthyroidism and ophthalmopathy. Authors of the study amplified TCR beta CDR3 regions from RNA transcripts. Researchers ran a first-round RT-PCR on the TCR CDR3 using the HTBI primer set. TCRdb processed the multiplex PCR reads anew with MiXCR; each CDR3 protein has one entry. The sample lists around 450,000 distinct CDR3 sequences; about 15% were seen once. The sample was blood. These receptors originate from a woman aged 18-35 years with Graves' hyperthyroidism.

This clonotype was seen ten or more times. This rearrangement joins TRBV19 to TRBJ1-1, with 8 nucleotides matching TRBD1. CDR1 is LNHDA and CDR2 is SQIVND in the germline V gene (reference sequence). The V segment lost 5 bases and the J segment 5 bases; nucleotides outside the gene matches: 7. The CDR3 has 14 residues. CDR3 in DNA: TGTGCCAGTAGTTCGACAGGGGTGGGTACTGAAGCTTTCTTT. It codes for CASSSTGVGTEAFF.

This clonotype was counted at least ten times. The CDR3: CATPGEGEQYF. For the CDR3, the DNA is TGTGCCACCCCGGGGGAGGGGGAGCAGTACTTC. The chain uses TRBV3-1 and TRBJ2-7; TRBD2 agrees at 7 bases. This CDR3 has 11 residues. The germline V gene encodes CDR1 LGHDT and CDR2 YNNKEL (reference sequence). Trimming removed 10 bases from V and 7 bases from J; junction bases left unmatched: 7.

This clonotype has a count of ten or more. CDR3 protein: CASRWTGIKETQYF. The CDR3 DNA is TGTGCCAGCAGATGGACAGGGATTAAAGAGACCCAGTACTTC. V gene TRBV28 combines with J gene TRBJ2-5; 8 bases are a match to TRBD1. J was trimmed by 3 bases and V by 6 bases; bases with no gene match: 6. CDR1 MDHEN and CDR2 SYDVKM come from the germline V gene. The CDR3 is 14 amino acids.

In this sample, this clonotype turned up many times. The rearrangement uses TRBV30 and TRBJ2-7; the match to TRBD2 covers 7 bases. V was pared by 0 bases and J by 6 bases, with 8 bases of the junction left unmatched. Germline V gene sequence: CDR1 GTSNPN, CDR2 SVGIG (reference sequence). CDR3 size: 14 residues. CDR3 sequence reads: CAWSVLGRTAEQYF. CDR3 sequence (DNA): TGTGCCTGGAGTGTACTCGGGAGGACCGCCGAGCAGTACTTC.

The V call is TRBV5-1, the J call TRBJ1-5; D may be TRBD1 (6 bases). Germline V gene sequence: CDR1 SGHRS, CDR2 YFSETQ. Trimming cost V 2 bases and J 5 bases, with 20 bases left between them. The length of the CDR3 is 17 residues. CDR3 DNA sequence: TGCGCCAGCAGCTTTAGGGTAGCAGGGGCCCCAGATCAGCCCCAGCATTTT. The encoded protein is CASSFRVAGAPDQPQHF.

The genes are TRBV7-9 and TRBJ1-2; D remains unclear. The CDR3 totals 16 residues. V was shortened by 2 bases and J by 4 bases, with 17 bases between the two germline ends. Germline CDR1 reads SEHNR; CDR2 reads FQNEAQ (reference sequence). The CDR3 bases are TGTGCCAGCAGCTTATTCCCGAGGGCCTCGATCTATGGCTACACCTTC. This gives the protein CASSLFPRASIYGYTF.

In this sample, this clonotype turned up many times. The J gene is TRBJ2-5, the V gene TRBV6-1, with 9 bases that match TRBD2. Germline CDR1 reads MNHNS; CDR2 reads SASEGT. The CDR3 covers 15 residues. V dropped 8 bases and J dropped 2; count of bases not matched to a gene: 9. Here the CDR3 reads CASGEKAGGQETQYF. DNA of the CDR3: TGTGCCAGCGGGGAGAAGGCGGGGGGGCAAGAGACCCAGTACTTC.

This clonotype was recorded many times. The chain's CDR3 is CASTLAGTSYEQYF. In DNA form, the CDR3 reads TGCGCCAGCACTCTAGCGGGGACTTCCTACGAGCAGTACTTC. The chain links TRBV5-1 to TRBJ2-7; 9 bases agree with TRBD2. Trimming removed 6 bases from V and 1 base from J; junction bases left unmatched: 5. Looked up from germline, CDR1 is SGHRS and CDR2 is YFSETQ. The CDR3 length is 14 residues.

At least ten counts were recorded for this clonotype. The V call is TRBV5-1, the J call TRBJ1-3; D is uncertain. Trimming shortened V by 1 base and J by 0 bases, and 5 bases separated the two germline ends. CDR1 and CDR2 from the germline V gene are SGHRS and YFSETQ. The CDR3 runs to 14 residues. CDR3 amino acids: CASSLSYSGNTIYF. The CDR3 DNA reads as TGCGCCAGCAGCTTGTCTTACTCTGGAAACACCATATATTTT.

This chain connects TRBV14 to TRBJ2-3, with 13 positions matching TRBD2. Per germline, CDR1 SGHDN and CDR2 FVKESK. The CDR3 has 18 amino acids. V was clipped by 0 bases and J by 2 bases; unmatched bases: 5. The CDR3 reads CASSQDTGLAGVTDTQYF. The CDR3 region has the DNA TGTGCCAGCAGCCAAGATACAGGACTAGCGGGAGTCACAGATACGCAGTATTTT.

The chain combines TRBV2 with TRBJ1-2; D is possibly TRBD1 (6 bases). CDR3 size: 12 residues. Germline lookup yields CDR1 SNHLY and CDR2 FYNNEI. Trimming stripped 8 bases from V and 8 bases from J, with 15 bases between. CDR3 sequence (DNA): TGTGCCAGCTTAACAGGGAATCGGGGCTACACCTTC. Protein product: CASLTGNRGYTF.

This clonotype was seen ten or more times. A junction boundary mismatches the germline segment, possibly from a read error. The chain uses TRBV5-1 and TRBJ2-7; TRBD2 might be the D (7 bases). Germline V gene lookup returns CDR1 SGHRS and CDR2 YFSETQ. The CDR3 covers 14 residues. This chain's CDR3 is CASSLRGGAYEQYF. The DNA for the CDR3 is TGTGCCAGCAGTTTGCGAGGGGGGGCCTACGAGCAGTACTTC.

There are many counts of this clonotype. The chain's CDR3 is CSARVERRLPPEQYF. The CDR3 DNA reads TGCAGTGCTAGAGTCGAGCGGAGGCTCCCGCCCGAGCAGTACTTC. The chain carries TRBV20-1 and TRBJ2-7; TRBD2 is a possible D gene (5 bases). CDR1 is DFQATT, CDR2 SNEGSKA, per germline (reference sequence). V gave up 1 base and J gave up 6 bases, with 19 bases separating them. The CDR3 is made up of 15 amino acids.

The table lists this clonotype with many counts. This chain links TRBV20-1 with TRBJ2-1, with 11 bases matching TRBD2. V dropped 0 bases and J dropped 9; count of bases not matched to a gene: 7. This CDR3 has 15 residues. Germline values: CDR1 DFQATT, CDR2 SNEGSKA (reference sequence). The CDR3 is CSARDPSGRSGEQFF. In nucleotides, the CDR3 is TGCAGTGCTAGAGATCCTAGCGGGAGGTCGGGTGAGCAGTTCTTC.

This clonotype was seen more than once but under ten times. The chain is built from TRBV7-9 and TRBJ1-5; a weak D match, TRBD1 (5 bases). Trimming removed 5 bases from V and 3 bases from J, with 14 bases in between. Germline V CDR1 and CDR2: SEHNR, FQNEAQ (reference sequence). The length of the CDR3 is 15 residues. The CDR3 loop is CASSPGRAFNQPQHF. The CDR3 bases are TGTGCCAGCAGCCCGGGGCGAGCGTTCAATCAGCCCCAGCATTTT.

This clonotype was seen ten or more times. This rearrangement joins TRBV5-1 to TRBJ2-1; D uncertain. Trimming removed 3 bases from V and 0 bases from J, with 10 bases in between. The CDR3 has 15 amino acids. Looked up from germline, CDR1 is SGHRS and CDR2 is YFSETQ. The CDR3 sequence is CASSSSPSSYNEQFF. The CDR3 DNA reads as TGCGCCAGCAGCTCGTCCCCGTCCTCCTACAATGAGCAGTTCTTC. Supplemented by reference TRBV5-1 and TRBJ2-1, the full variable domain reads KAGVTQTPRYLIKTRGQQVTLSCSPISGHRSVSWYQQTPGQGLQFLFEYFSETQRNKGNFPGRFSGRQFSNSRSEMNVSTLELGDSALYLCASSSSPSSYNEQFFGPGTRLTVL.

The chain has TRBV28 and TRBJ2-3; D is undetermined. The CDR3 runs 11 residues. Germline CDR1 and CDR2: MDHEN and SYDVKM. V dropped 3 bases and J dropped 12 bases, with 10 bases sitting between them. The CDR3 sequence: CASSLDVTQYF. The CDR3 coding sequence is TGTGCCAGCAGTTTGGACGTGACACAGTATTTT.

In this sample, this clonotype turned up many times. The CDR3 region has the DNA TGTGCCAGCAGCGTAGGGACTAGCAGAAGCACAGATACGCAGTATTTT. Protein: CASSVGTSRSTDTQYF. The chain combines TRBV7-8 with TRBJ2-3; TRBD2 agrees at 9 bases. V gave up 5 bases and J gave up 0 bases; unmatched junction bases: 6. Germline CDR1 reads SGHVS; CDR2 reads FQNEAQ. The CDR3 is 16 residues long.

This clonotype was detected many times. V usage is TRBV20-1 and J usage is TRBJ2-3; D unclear. Between the trimmed V and J ends, which lost 8 bases and 0 bases, there was a span of 12 bases. The germline CDR1 and CDR2 sequences are DFQATT and SNEGSKA (reference sequence). The CDR3 has 13 residues. This chain's CDR3 is CSQSLPSTDTQYF. Written as DNA, the CDR3 is TGCAGTCAGAGCCTCCCTAGCACAGATACGCAGTATTTT.

The chain combines TRBV4-1 with TRBJ2-1, with 11 positions matching TRBD2. Trimming removed 3 bases from V and 3 bases from J; junction bases left unmatched: 7. Per the germline V gene, CDR1 is MGHRA and CDR2 is YSYEKL. The CDR3 is made up of 17 amino acids. The CDR3 spells CASSQGETSGGYNEQFF. The CDR3 DNA reads as TGCGCCAGCAGCCAGGGAGAAACTAGCGGGGGCTACAATGAGCAGTTCTTC.

Many counts were recorded for this clonotype. The chain uses TRBV7-9 and TRBJ1-5; D might be TRBD1 (5 bases). The CDR3 loop spans 15 amino acids. Germline V gives CDR1 SEHNR, CDR2 FQNEAQ (reference sequence). Trimming cost V 1 base and J 3 bases, with 10 bases left between them. CDR3 sequence (DNA): TGTGCCAGCAGCTTAGGAGGGGTCTTCAATCAGCCCCAGCATTTT. This codes for CASSLGGVFNQPQHF.

This clonotype was observed at least ten times. The chain links TRBV27 to TRBJ2-7; TRBD1 matches 9 bases. The germline V gene encodes CDR1 MNHEY and CDR2 SMNVEV (reference sequence). The ends lost 4 bases at V and 5 bases at J; junction bases unmatched: 3. The length of the CDR3 is 13 residues. CDR3 amino acids: CASSSWDRDEQYF. The CDR3 nucleotides read TGTGCCAGCAGTTCATGGGACAGGGACGAGCAGTACTTC.

This clonotype was counted many times. The gene calls are TRBV6-6 and TRBJ2-7; TRBD2 aligns across 7 bases. V shed 2 bases, J shed 2 bases, and the junction held 6 bases outside the gene matches. Germline V gene lookup returns CDR1 MNHNY and CDR2 SVGAGI (reference sequence). The CDR3 is made up of 15 amino acids. The CDR3 region has the DNA TGTGCCAGCAGTTACGGGGGGGACGGTACCTACGAGCAGTACTTC. Encoded protein: CASSYGGDGTYEQYF.

Many counts were recorded for this clonotype. The V gene is TRBV3-1, the J gene TRBJ2-1; perhaps D is TRBD1 or TRBD2 (5 bases each). With 4 bases removed from V and 5 bases from J, the gap between germline ends came to 12 bases. This CDR3 region has 14 residues. The germline CDR1 and CDR2 sequences are LGHDT and YNNKEL (reference sequence). The CDR3 protein is CASSPLRGDNEQFF. As DNA, the CDR3 is TGTGCCAGCAGCCCCCTAAGGGGAGACAATGAGCAGTTCTTC.